This T cell receptor beta chain was identified during a study of blood T cell repertoires in COVID-19. Sequencing used immunoSEQ multiplex PCR; TCRdb keeps in-frame clones, though not all of them. The table records around 25,000 clones, just over 85% of them present only once. CDR1 is SNHLY and CDR2 is FYNNEI in the germline V gene. This CDR3 is built from 17 residues. The V gene end was trimmed by 2 bases and the J gene end by 4 bases; junction bases not matched to a gene: 12. What was sequenced was peripheral blood. This chain uses TRBV2 with TRBJ2-5; 8 nucleotides line up with TRBD2. The receptor comes from a woman aged 80 or older with acute or convalescent COVID-19. The CDR3 bases are TGTGCCAGCAGTGAAATACTAGCGGCGGGAAGGGGAGAGACCCAGTACTTC. It codes for CASSEILAAGRGETQYF.